Below are 14 T cell receptor beta chains sequenced from a single sample in a study of control samples from healthy donors and cancer patients. Sequencing used immunoSEQ multiplex PCR; TCRdb keeps in-frame clones, though not all of them. In the table there are about 94,000 clones, around 86% of which are singletons. The sample consisted of blood. The receptors come from a woman aged 45-65 years in good health.

The genes are TRBV7-2 and TRBJ2-5; TRBD2 agrees at 7 bases. The germline gives CDR1 SGHTA, CDR2 FQGNSA. The CDR3 contains 14 residues. The V and J ends lost 0 bases and 4 bases, in that order; junction bases with no gene match: 2. The CDR3 nucleotides read TGTGCCAGCAGCTTAGCGGGGGGGAGAGAGACCCAGTACTTC. It is translated as CASSLAGGRETQYF. Full variable domain (outside the CDR3, taken from reference TRBV7-2 and TRBJ2-5): GAGVSQSPSNKVTEKGKDVELRCDPISGHTALYWYRQSLGQGLEFLIYFQGNSAPDKSGLPSDRFSAERTGGSVSTLTIQRTQQEDSAVYLCASSLAGGRETQYFGPGTRLLVL.

This chain connects TRBV6-4 to TRBJ2-1; 7 positions agree with TRBD2. V trimming: 4 bases; J trimming: 4 bases; junction bases outside the gene matches: 7. There are 15 residues in the CDR3. The germline CDR1 and CDR2 sequences are MRHNA and SNTAGT. The CDR3 sequence is CASSAGGDPYNEQFF. For the CDR3, the DNA is TGTGCCAGCAGTGCTGGGGGGGACCCGTACAATGAGCAGTTCTTC.

The rearrangement joins TRBV7-8 to TRBJ2-1; 9 nucleotides agree with TRBD2. V shed 3 bases, J shed 2 bases, and the junction held 8 bases outside the gene matches. Germline V gives CDR1 SGHVS, CDR2 FQNEAQ. The CDR3 totals 17 residues. CDR3 loop: CASSFGPGGRAYNEQFF. The CDR3 bases are TGTGCCAGCAGCTTTGGCCCCGGCGGGAGGGCCTACAATGAGCAGTTCTTC.

The V gene is TRBV9, the J gene TRBJ2-3; TRBD2 matches 8 bases. The CDR3 runs to 15 residues. V shed 1 base, J shed 4 bases, and the junction held 5 bases outside the gene matches. Germline CDR1 reads SGDLS; CDR2 reads YYNGEE. The CDR3 reads CASSVTSGLADTQYF. The CDR3 bases are TGTGCCAGCAGCGTAACTAGCGGTTTGGCAGATACGCAGTATTTT.

In its sample, this clone was seen once. The chain uses TRBV19 and TRBJ2-5, with no clear D. V was trimmed by 4 bases and J by 2 bases, leaving 8 bases between them. Germline lookup yields CDR1 LNHDA and CDR2 SQIVND (reference sequence). There are 13 residues in the CDR3. The CDR3 spells CASSRQVQETQYF. The CDR3 DNA sequence: TGTGCCAGTAGTAGGCAGGTACAAGAGACCCAGTACTTC.

CDR3 protein: CASRTGALFTDTQYF. The CDR3 DNA sequence: TGTGCCAGCAGGACGGGGGCCCTATTCACAGATACGCAGTATTTT. The J gene is TRBJ2-3, the V gene TRBV2; D tentatively reads TRBD1 or TRBD2 (6 bases each). Trimming stripped 6 bases from V and 2 bases from J, with 15 bases between. The CDR3 contains 15 residues. Per the germline V gene, CDR1 is SNHLY and CDR2 is FYNNEI.

The genes are TRBV7-3 and TRBJ1-5; D is possibly TRBD1 (6 bases). The V end lost 1 base, the J end lost 8 bases, and 18 bases lay between the germline ends. Germline lookup yields CDR1 SGHTA and CDR2 FQGTGA. This CDR3 comprises 16 residues. The chain's CDR3 is CASSLMTGPEREPQHF. The CDR3 DNA reads TGTGCCAGCAGCTTAATGACAGGCCCTGAGAGGGAGCCCCAGCATTTT.

This clone was counted once. The V call is TRBV4-1, the J call TRBJ2-5; D remains unclear. The germline CDR1 and CDR2 sequences are MGHRA and YSYEKL. With 1 base removed from V and 1 base from J, the gap between germline ends came to 7 bases. CDR3 length equals 14 residues. The CDR3 here is CASSQGLIQETQYF. DNA for the CDR3: TGCGCCAGCAGCCAAGGGCTGATCCAAGAGACCCAGTACTTC.

V is TRBV6-6 and J is TRBJ1-2; D possibly corresponds to TRBD1 (5 bases). Germline V gene data show CDR1 as MNHNY and CDR2 as SVGAGI (reference sequence). V was trimmed by 7 bases and J by 7 bases, leaving 13 bases between them. The CDR3 runs to 12 residues. As DNA, the CDR3 is TGTGCCAGCACCCTAGACGGGGGTGGCTACACCTTC. Protein product: CASTLDGGGYTF.

This chain links TRBV5-1 with TRBJ1-1; maybe TRBD1 (6 bases). V dropped 3 bases and J dropped 5 bases, with 14 bases sitting between them. The CDR3 sequence is 14 residues long. Germline V gene lookup returns CDR1 SGHRS and CDR2 YFSETQ. The CDR3 nucleotides are TGCGCCAGCAGCTCAGGGGCCGGAGGGACTGAAGCTTTCTTT. It is translated as CASSSGAGGTEAFF.

The gene calls are TRBV5-6 and TRBJ2-1; perhaps TRBD2 as D (5 bases). The V end lost 5 bases, the J end lost 10 bases, and 25 bases lay between the germline ends. The germline V gene encodes CDR1 SGHDT and CDR2 YYEEEE. The CDR3 contains 16 residues. CDR3 nucleotides: TGTGCCAGCAGGGTCGGTTTCGGACCCCCATCGGGGGAGCAGTTCTTC. Amino acid sequence: CASRVGFGPPSGEQFF.

This chain joins TRBV6-2 or TRBV6-3 and TRBJ2-1; 12 bases line up with TRBD2. J was trimmed by 6 bases and V by 0 bases; bases with no gene match: 12. Germline CDR1 MNHEY, CDR2 SVGEGT. This CDR3 is built from 19 residues. CDR3 loop: CASSYSNGLAGGDSNEQFF. DNA of the CDR3: TGTGCCAGCAGTTACTCGAACGGGCTAGCGGGGGGGGATAGCAATGAGCAGTTCTTC.

The CDR3 loop reads CASSLRGTYEQYF. As DNA, the CDR3 is TGTGCCAGCAGCCTCCGCGGTACCTACGAGCAGTACTTC. This chain joins TRBV11-3 and TRBJ2-7; D is unclear. CDR3 length equals 13 residues. In germline, CDR1 is SGHNT, CDR2 YENEEA. The V end was cut by 5 bases, the J end by 2 bases, with 10 bases between. The complete variable domain, with remaining parts taken from reference TRBV11-3 and TRBJ2-7, reads EAGVVQSPRYKIIEKKQPVAFWCNPISGHNTLYWYLQNLGQGPELLIRYENEEAVDDSQLPKDRFSAERLKGVDSTLKIQPAELGDSAVYLCASSLRGTYEQYFGPGTRLTVT.

J is TRBJ1-4 and V is TRBV15; the match to TRBD1 covers 7 bases. Germline lookup yields CDR1 LNHNV and CDR2 YYDKDF (reference sequence). This CDR3 has 16 amino acids. J was trimmed by 5 bases and V by 0 bases; bases with no gene match: 6. This chain's CDR3 is CATSRERGLANEKLFF. The DNA for the CDR3 is TGTGCCACCAGCAGAGAGAGGGGGCTTGCGAATGAAAAACTGTTTTTT. The full variable domain, its missing parts supplied by reference TRBV15 and TRBJ1-4, is DAMVIQNPRYQVTQFGKPVTLSCSQTLNHNVMYWYQQKSSQAPKLLFHYYDKDFNNEADTPDNFQSRRPNTSFCFLDIRSPGLGDTAMYLCATSRERGLANEKLFFGSGTQLSVL.